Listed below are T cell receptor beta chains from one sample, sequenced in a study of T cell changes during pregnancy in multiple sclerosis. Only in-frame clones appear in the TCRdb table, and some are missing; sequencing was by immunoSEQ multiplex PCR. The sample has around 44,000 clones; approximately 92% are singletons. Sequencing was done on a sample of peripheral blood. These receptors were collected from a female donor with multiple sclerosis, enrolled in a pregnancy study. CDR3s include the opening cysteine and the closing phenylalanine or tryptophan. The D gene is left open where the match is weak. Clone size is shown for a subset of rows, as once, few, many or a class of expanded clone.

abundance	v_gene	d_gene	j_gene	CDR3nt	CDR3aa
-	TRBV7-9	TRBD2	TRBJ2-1	TGTGCCAGCAGCTTAGGGCCTAGCGGGAGTTTCAATGAGCAGTTCTTC	CASSLGPSGSFNEQFF
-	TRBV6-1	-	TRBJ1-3	TGTGCCAGCAGTGAAGCCGATGGGCGAAACACCATATATTTT	CASSEADGRNTIYF
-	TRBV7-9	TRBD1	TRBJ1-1	TGTGCCAGCAGCTGGAGGGACAGCGAATACATGAACACTGAAGCTTTCTTT	CASSWRDSEYMNTEAFF
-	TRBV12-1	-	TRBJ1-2	TGTGCCAGCAGCGGACGCCAAAAGACGACAGGGGTGAGGAGTGGCTACACCTTC	CASSGRQKTTGVRSGYTF
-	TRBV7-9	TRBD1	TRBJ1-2	TGTGCCAGCAGCTTAGGTGCAGGGGGGGACTATGGCTACACCTTC	CASSLGAGGDYGYTF
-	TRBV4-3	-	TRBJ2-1	TGCGCCAGCAGCCAAGATGGAGCTAAGAATGAGCAGTTCTTC	CASSQDGAKNEQFF
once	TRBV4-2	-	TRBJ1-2	TGTGCCAGCAGCCAAGATCGGGCTACCTATGGCTACACCTTC	CASSQDRATYGYTF
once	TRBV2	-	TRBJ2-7	TGTGCCAGCAGTGGACAGGCAACCTACGAGCAGTACTTC	CASSGQATYEQYF
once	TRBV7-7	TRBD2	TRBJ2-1	TGTGCCAGCAGCTTCGGACTAGCGGGCAACGGTGAGCAGTTCTTC	CASSFGLAGNGEQFF
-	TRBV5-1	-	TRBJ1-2	TGCGCCAGCAGCTTGGGGGACTATGGCTACACCTTC	CASSLGDYGYTF
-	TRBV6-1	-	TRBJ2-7	TGTGCCAGCAGTGCCGACAGAGCCTACGAGCAGTACTTC	CASSADRAYEQYF
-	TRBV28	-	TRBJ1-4	TGTGCCAGCAGTATCATCGGTGGAGGGGGAAAACTGTTTTTT	CASSIIGGGGKLFF
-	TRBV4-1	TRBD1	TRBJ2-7	TGCGCCAGCAGCCCACTTTGGGACAGGGTAACCTACGAGCAGTACTTC	CASSPLWDRVTYEQYF
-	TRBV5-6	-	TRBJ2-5	TGTGCCAGCAGCTTGGTACAGGGAGAGACCCAGTACTTC	CASSLVQGETQYF
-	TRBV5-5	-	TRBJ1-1	TGTGCCAGCAGCCTACAGACAGGATCGAACACTGAAGCTTTCTTT	CASSLQTGSNTEAFF
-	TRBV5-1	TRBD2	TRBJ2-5	TGCGCCAGCACCAAGGAGCGGGAGATGAGGGAGACCCAGTACTTC	CASTKEREMRETQYF
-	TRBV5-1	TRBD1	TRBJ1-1	TGCGCCAGCGGATTTGACAGGGTTAACACTGAAGCTTTCTTT	CASGFDRVNTEAFF